This record looks at one T cell receptor beta chain sequence and its context. Its target is unknown. The data are from a study of OX40 agonist ivuxolimab in advanced cancers. Study overall: All patients had ivuxolimab intravenously every 2 weeks at 0.01 to 10 mg/kg. Patients assigned to dose escalation were diagnosed with hepatocellular carcinoma, melanoma, renal cell or head and neck cancer. Regarding the study as a whole: Some nonresponders also had low normalized T-cell clonal expansion.

Profiled with immunoSEQ multiplex PCR; TCRdb holds only in-frame clones, not every one. The sample lists roughly 110,000 clones, 90% occurring once. V trimming: 7 bases; J trimming: 5 bases; junction bases outside the gene matches: 15. Germline V gene sequence: CDR1 MGHDK, CDR2 SYGVNS. The CDR3 contains 16 residues. This sequence originates from an adult with an advanced solid tumor such as melanoma, head and neck, liver or kidney cancer. This specimen was CD4+ or CD8+ T cells sorted from blood, taken in a trial of the OX40 agonist ivuxolimab. The chain couples TRBV25-1 to TRBJ2-3; 7 bases line up with TRBD2. DNA of the CDR3: TGTGCCAGCACCCCCTTAAGGACTAGTTCGTTAGATACGCAGTATTTT. Protein sequence: CASTPLRTSSLDTQYF.